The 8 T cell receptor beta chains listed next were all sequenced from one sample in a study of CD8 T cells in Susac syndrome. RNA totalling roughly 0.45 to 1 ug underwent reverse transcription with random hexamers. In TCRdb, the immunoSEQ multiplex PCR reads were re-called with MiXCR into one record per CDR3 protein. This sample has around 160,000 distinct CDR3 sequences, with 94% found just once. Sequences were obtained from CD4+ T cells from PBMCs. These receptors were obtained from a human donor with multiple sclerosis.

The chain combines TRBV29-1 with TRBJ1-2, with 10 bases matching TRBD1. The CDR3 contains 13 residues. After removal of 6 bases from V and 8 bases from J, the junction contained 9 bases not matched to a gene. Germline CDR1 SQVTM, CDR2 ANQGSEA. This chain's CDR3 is CSVTGTGAGGYTF. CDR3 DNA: TGCAGCGTCACCGGGACAGGGGCGGGCGGCTACACCTTC.

The CDR3 sequence is CASSPDQGAANEKLFF. Here the CDR3 DNA reads TGTGCCAGCAGCCCTGACCAGGGGGCGGCTAATGAAAAACTGTTTTTT. The gene calls are TRBV12-3 or TRBV12-4 and TRBJ1-4; 8 bases map to TRBD1. This CDR3 region has 16 residues. Trimming at V came to 6 bases and at J to 3 bases, leaving 9 bases not matched to a gene.

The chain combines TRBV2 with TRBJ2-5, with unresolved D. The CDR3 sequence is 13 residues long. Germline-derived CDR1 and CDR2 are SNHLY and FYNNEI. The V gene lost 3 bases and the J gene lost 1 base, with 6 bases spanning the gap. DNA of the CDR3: TGTGCCAGCAGTGATGGCAGCCAAGAGACCCAGTACTTC. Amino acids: CASSDGSQETQYF.

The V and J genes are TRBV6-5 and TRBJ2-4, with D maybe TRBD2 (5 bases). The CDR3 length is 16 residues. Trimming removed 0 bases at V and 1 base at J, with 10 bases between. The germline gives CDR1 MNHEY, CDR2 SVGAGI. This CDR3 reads CASSYSGRGAKNIQYF. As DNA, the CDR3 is TGTGCCAGCAGTTACTCGGGTCGCGGGGCCAAAAACATTCAGTACTTC.

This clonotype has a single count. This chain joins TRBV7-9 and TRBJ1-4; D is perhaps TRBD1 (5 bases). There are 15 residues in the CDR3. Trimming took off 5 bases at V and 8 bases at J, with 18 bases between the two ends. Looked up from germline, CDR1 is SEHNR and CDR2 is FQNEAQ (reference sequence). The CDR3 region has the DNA TGTGCCAGCAGCGAAGGCAGGGCTCGTGGAGAAAAACTGTTTTTT. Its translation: CASSEGRARGEKLFF.

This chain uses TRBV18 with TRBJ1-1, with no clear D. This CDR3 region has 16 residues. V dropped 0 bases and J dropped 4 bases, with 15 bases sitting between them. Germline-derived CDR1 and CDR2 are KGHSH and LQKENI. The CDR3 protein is CASSPPSGIRGTEAFF. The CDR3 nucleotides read TGTGCCAGCTCACCACCTTCCGGTATCCGGGGCACTGAAGCTTTCTTT. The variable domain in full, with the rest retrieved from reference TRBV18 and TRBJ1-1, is NAGVMQNPRHLVRRRGQEARLRCSPMKGHSHVYWYRQLPEEGLKFMVYLQKENIIDESGMPKERFSAEFPKEGPSILRIQQVVRGDSAAYFCASSPPSGIRGTEAFFGQGTRLTVV.

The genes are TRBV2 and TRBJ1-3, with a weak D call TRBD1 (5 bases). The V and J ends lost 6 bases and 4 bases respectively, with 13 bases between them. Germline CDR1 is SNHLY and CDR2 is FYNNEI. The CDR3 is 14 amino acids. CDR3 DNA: TGTGCCAGCAGACTCTCGACAGCCGGAAACACCATATATTTT. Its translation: CASRLSTAGNTIYF.

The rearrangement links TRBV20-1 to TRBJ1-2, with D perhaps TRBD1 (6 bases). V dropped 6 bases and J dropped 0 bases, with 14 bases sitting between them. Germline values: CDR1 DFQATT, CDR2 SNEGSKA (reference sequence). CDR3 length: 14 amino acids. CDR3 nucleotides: TGCAGTGCGAGTCAGGGGAAAGCTAACTATGGCTACACCTTC. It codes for CSASQGKANYGYTF.